This TCR beta chain was sequenced for a study of glioma-infiltrating T cells (TCRdb year 2016). Regarding the study in general: Sequencing of TCR alpha- and beta-chain repertoires was performed on glioma tissue, on non-neoplastic brain tissue, and on matched peripheral blood mononuclear cells. The paired cohort comprised three low-grade glioma patients, eight or nine primary glioblastoma patients and three non-glioma patients contributing non-neoplastic brain tissue. To measure divergence between tissue and blood T-cell populations, each tissue-infiltrating repertoire was compared with the peripheral blood repertoire of the same patient. The paper's findings and limits, for the study overall: Only a very small number of CDR3 sequences turned up in both tissue and blood, a result put down to high CDR3 diversity combined with limited sampling. The group comparisons were based on small numbers of patients: three non-neoplastic, three low-grade glioma and about eight glioblastoma patients. In non-neoplastic patients, VJ-independent divergence between tissue and blood fell below expectation, whereas in all gliomas, and especially in low-grade gliomas, the divergence rose above expectation.

The iRepertoire nested amplicon-rescue multiplex PCR (arm-PCR) platform was used to amplify TCR alpha and beta CDR3 regions from RNA. The input for one-step reverse transcription and amplification was roughly 100-450 ng of either tissue mRNA or PBMC total RNA. Following bead purification, Illumina adapters were added through a secondary multiplex PCR, and the libraries were then gel-purified between 200 and 400 bp. Internal 6-nucleotide barcodes were carried by the libraries and were used for demultiplexing. The libraries were sequenced on an Illumina MiSeq using 2x220 or 2x250 nucleotide paired-end reads. Concerning the study's data processing: Paired reads were merged using FLASH 1.2.11 and aligned with BWA-MEM to the GRCh37 human genome, and TRA and TRB reads were then extracted. An IMGT-derived reference of cassette sequences and CDR3 motifs, with pseudogenes included, was used for V and J assignment. Three-frame translation of reads was performed, and productive CDR3s were defined as those with a C...FGXG motif and no stop codons. A clonotype was defined as a unique combination of a V-J cassette pair and a CDR3 amino acid sequence. Filtering of reads was based on Hamming distance, with the threshold set by the sequence error rate of each sample in mapped regions. TCRdb ran its own pipeline on the public reads, namely fastp trimming at Q25 and MiXCR clone calling, and kept in-frame beta chains. Rows merge per CDR3 protein into single entries with the most common DNA and genes. TCRdb, not the authors, supplied the V and J calls. The sample includes about 130,000 distinct CDR3 sequences, with 23% observed a single time. The biggest ten clones account for approximately 14% of the sample.

This clonotype was counted ten times or more. Its binding antigen is unknown. Within one base of it there is no much larger clone, and no base qualities were kept. The material sequenced was glioma tissue, nonneoplastic brain tissue, or PBMCs (not recorded which). This clonotype originated in a human donor with low-grade glioma or glioblastoma, undergoing nonglioma brain surgery, or in good health (not recorded which).

The CDR3 sequence is CASRDYRETNKNNEQFF. The sequenced DNA is TGTGCCAGCCGCGATTACAGAGAAACAAATAAAAACAATGAGCAGTTCTTC. Recombination linked TRBV7-2 to TRBJ2-1, with the D gene not confidently named. At the junction V is shortened by 8 bases and J by 5 bases, with 25 bases in between. The cysteine opens and the phenylalanine closes a CDR3 of 17 amino acids. CDR3 DNA is the only sequence kept; it has 51 bases, read in frame from the first base. In the germline V gene, CDR1 corresponds to SGHTA and CDR2 to FQGNSA.